A selection of T cell receptor beta chains follows, all from one sample in a study of immune heterogeneity within non-small cell lung tumors. A single record per CDR3 protein comes from TCRdb applying MiXCR to the multiplex PCR reads. The data show some 3,000 distinct CDR3 sequences, about 15% seen once. The sequencing sample was made of lung tumor tissue. Source of these receptors: a female donor with non-small cell lung cancer. Each CDR3 is given with its conserved first and last residue. A D gene is named only where the DNA matches it firmly. Where a row states a size, it is once, few, many or the class of an expanded clone; other rows omit it.

CDR3nt: TGTGCCAGCAGGCCCACTACTCGTCGGGGCTCCGGAAACACCATATATTTT
CDR3aa: CASRPTTRRGSGNTIYF
v_gene: TRBV6-1
j_gene: TRBJ1-3
abundance: .
d_gene: .

CDR3nt: TGTGCCAGCAGTGACCCGCATAGAGGGGGCTACAATGAGCAGTTCTTC
CDR3aa: CASSDPHRGGYNEQFF
v_gene: TRBV25-1
j_gene: TRBJ2-1
abundance: many
d_gene: .

CDR3nt: TGCGCCAGCAGCCAAGGTCCGGGACTAGCGGGTCCCTCTGCCCTAAGTCGTCACACCGGGGAGCTGTTTTTT
CDR3aa: CASSQGPGLAGPSALSRHTGELFF
v_gene: TRBV4-1
j_gene: TRBJ2-2
abundance: .
d_gene: TRBD2

CDR3nt: TGTGCCAGCAGCCCTTCGGGACAGGGGTCGAACACTGAAGCTTTCTTT
CDR3aa: CASSPSGQGSNTEAFF
v_gene: TRBV14
j_gene: TRBJ1-1
abundance: medium-sized
d_gene: TRBD1

CDR3nt: TGTGCCAGCAGGTACGGGGGCCCTAACACTGAAGCTTTCTTT
CDR3aa: CASRYGGPNTEAFF
v_gene: TRBV7-2
j_gene: TRBJ1-1
abundance: many
d_gene: .

CDR3nt: TGTGCCAGCAATATTAGAGGCAATCAGCCCCAGCATTTT
CDR3aa: CASNIRGNQPQHF
v_gene: TRBV2
j_gene: TRBJ1-5
abundance: medium-sized
d_gene: .

CDR3nt: TGTGCCAGCAGCCTCGCGGAGACCCAGTACTTC
CDR3aa: CASSLAETQYF
v_gene: TRBV3-1
j_gene: TRBJ2-5
abundance: few
d_gene: .

CDR3nt: TGCAGCTCCGACGGGGACAGCGGCTACACCTTC
CDR3aa: CSSDGDSGYTF
v_gene: TRBV29-1
j_gene: TRBJ1-2
abundance: medium-sized
d_gene: TRBD1

CDR3nt: TGTGCCAGCAGTTCTCCCGGGACTACTTCCAATACGCAGTATTTT
CDR3aa: CASSSPGTTSNTQYF
v_gene: TRBV28
j_gene: TRBJ2-3
abundance: medium-sized
d_gene: TRBD2

CDR3nt: TGTGCCAGCAGCCAAGGGGAAGCGTACGAGCAGTACTTC
CDR3aa: CASSQGEAYEQYF
v_gene: TRBV3-1
j_gene: TRBJ2-7
abundance: medium-sized
d_gene: .

CDR3nt: TGTGCCAGCATCCTTCCGGGACTAGCGGGTCGCGTCAGCTCCTACAATGAGCAGTTCTTC
CDR3aa: CASILPGLAGRVSSYNEQFF
v_gene: TRBV7-9
j_gene: TRBJ2-1
abundance: .
d_gene: TRBD2

CDR3nt: TGTGCCAGCAGTTTAGTAACGAATTCACCCCTCCACTTT
CDR3aa: CASSLVTNSPLHF
v_gene: TRBV27
j_gene: TRBJ1-6
abundance: large
d_gene: .

CDR3nt: TGCAGCGTTGAAGTCGGGGGCGGGGGCCCCTCCGAGCAGTACTTC
CDR3aa: CSVEVGGGGPSEQYF
v_gene: TRBV29-1
j_gene: TRBJ2-7
abundance: medium-sized
d_gene: .

CDR3nt: TGTGCCAGCAGCCCGGCCGGCGGGGAGCAGTACTTC
CDR3aa: CASSPAGGEQYF
v_gene: TRBV3-1
j_gene: TRBJ2-7
abundance: medium-sized
d_gene: .

CDR3nt: TGTGCCATCAATCCATTTCAGGGGCGGGCCACTGAAGCTTTCTTT
CDR3aa: CAINPFQGRATEAFF
v_gene: TRBV27
j_gene: TRBJ1-1
abundance: .
d_gene: .

CDR3nt: TGCAGCGCCTCTAGTACAGGGCGCTACGAGCAGTACTTC
CDR3aa: CSASSTGRYEQYF
v_gene: TRBV29-1
j_gene: TRBJ2-7
abundance: medium-sized
d_gene: .

CDR3nt: TGTGCCAGCAGCCAGGAACAAACCCCCGATACGCAGTATTTT
CDR3aa: CASSQEQTPDTQYF
v_gene: TRBV5-5
j_gene: TRBJ2-3
abundance: few
d_gene: .

CDR3nt: TGTGCTAGCAGTACAGCGGGGGGGGAAGAGACCCAGTACTTC
CDR3aa: CASSTAGGEETQYF
v_gene: TRBV7-7
j_gene: TRBJ2-5
abundance: .
d_gene: TRBD2

CDR3nt: TGCGCCAGCAGCTTCGCCGGGACCGGCAGCTCCTACGAGCAGTACTTC
CDR3aa: CASSFAGTGSSYEQYF
v_gene: TRBV5-1
j_gene: TRBJ2-7
abundance: large
d_gene: .

CDR3nt: TGTGCCAGCAGCTCCCGGACAGGGGGCTATGGCTACACCTTC
CDR3aa: CASSSRTGGYGYTF
v_gene: TRBV7-2
j_gene: TRBJ1-2
abundance: medium-sized
d_gene: TRBD1

CDR3nt: TGTGCCAGCAGTTACTCTGGGGTGCGGAGCACAGATACGCAGTATTTT
CDR3aa: CASSYSGVRSTDTQYF
v_gene: TRBV6-5
j_gene: TRBJ2-3
abundance: medium-sized
d_gene: .

CDR3nt: TGTGCCAGCAGTGAGCCCCTTACGAGAGCTGAAGCTTTCTTT
CDR3aa: CASSEPLTRAEAFF
v_gene: TRBV2
j_gene: TRBJ1-1
abundance: many
d_gene: .

CDR3nt: TGTGCCAGCAGCCTCGGGACAGCTAAAAGACTGTTTTTT
CDR3aa: CASSLGTAKRLFF
v_gene: TRBV3-1
j_gene: TRBJ1-4
abundance: .
d_gene: TRBD1

CDR3nt: TGTGCCAGCAGCTCTTTTGGGTTGGATCAGCCCCAGCATTTT
CDR3aa: CASSSFGLDQPQHF
v_gene: TRBV5-6
j_gene: TRBJ1-5
abundance: many
d_gene: .

CDR3nt: TGTGCCAGCAGTCCGGACAGGGGATCCTACGAGCAGTACTTC
CDR3aa: CASSPDRGSYEQYF
v_gene: TRBV6-1
j_gene: TRBJ2-7
abundance: medium-sized
d_gene: TRBD1

CDR3nt: TGTGCCAGCAGTTACACAGGACTAGCGGGAGGTGGGGGGGAGACCCAGTACTTC
CDR3aa: CASSYTGLAGGGGETQYF
v_gene: TRBV6-1
j_gene: TRBJ2-5
abundance: many
d_gene: TRBD2

CDR3nt: TGTGCCACCATACCTGGACAGGCTATCATGAACACTGAAGCTTTCTTT
CDR3aa: CATIPGQAIMNTEAFF
v_gene: TRBV10-3
j_gene: TRBJ1-1
abundance: many
d_gene: TRBD1

CDR3nt: TGTGCCAGCACCCAACAGACAGGGCGGGTAAATAATTCACCCCTCCACTTT
CDR3aa: CASTQQTGRVNNSPLHF
v_gene: TRBV28
j_gene: TRBJ1-6
abundance: medium-sized
d_gene: TRBD1